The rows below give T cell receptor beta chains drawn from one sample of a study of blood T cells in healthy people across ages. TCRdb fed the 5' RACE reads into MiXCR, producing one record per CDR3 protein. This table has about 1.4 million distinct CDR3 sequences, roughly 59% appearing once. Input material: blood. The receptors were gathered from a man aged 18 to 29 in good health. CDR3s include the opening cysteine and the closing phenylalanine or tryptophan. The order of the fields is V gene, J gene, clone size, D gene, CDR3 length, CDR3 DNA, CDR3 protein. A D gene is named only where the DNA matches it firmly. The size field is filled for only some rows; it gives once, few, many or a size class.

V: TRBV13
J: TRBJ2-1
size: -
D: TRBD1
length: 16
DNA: TGTGCCAGCAGCCCCAACCCACCGGGACAGTACAATGAGCAGTTCTTC
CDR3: CASSPNPPGQYNEQFF

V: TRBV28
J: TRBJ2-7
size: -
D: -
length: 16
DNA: TGTGCCAGCAGCCCAAGGCCCCTTAGGGCCTACAATGAGCAGTACTTC
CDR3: CASSPRPLRAYNEQYF

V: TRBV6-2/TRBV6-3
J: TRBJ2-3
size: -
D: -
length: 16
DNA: TGTGCCAGCAGTTACGGCCTTGGGGGGACCACAGATACGCAGTATTTT
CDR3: CASSYGLGGTTDTQYF

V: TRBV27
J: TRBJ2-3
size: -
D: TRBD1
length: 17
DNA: TGTGCCAGCAGTCAGAGACCCGGACAGGGTGATGGGGATACGCAGTATTTT
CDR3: CASSQRPGQGDGDTQYF

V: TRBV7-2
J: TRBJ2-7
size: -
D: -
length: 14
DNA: TGTGCCAGCAGCTTAAGTCAACCTACCTACGAGCAGTACTTC
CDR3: CASSLSQPTYEQYF

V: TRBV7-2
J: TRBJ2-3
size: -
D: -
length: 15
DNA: TGTGCCAGCAGCTTAGTTCCCATTAGGGAAGATACGCAGTATTTT
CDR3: CASSLVPIREDTQYF

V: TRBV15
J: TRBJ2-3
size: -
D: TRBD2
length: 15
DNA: TGTGCCACCAGCACGAAGCGGGGGGGCACAGATACGCAGTATTTT
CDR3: CATSTKRGGTDTQYF

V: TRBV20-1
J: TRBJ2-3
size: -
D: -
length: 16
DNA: TGCAGTGCTAGAGAGGGCGGGCTAAGAATCGGAGATACGCAGTATTTT
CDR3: CSAREGGLRIGDTQYF

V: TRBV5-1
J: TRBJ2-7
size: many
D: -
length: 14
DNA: TGCGCCAGCAGCTTGGGGACGGATTCCTACGAGCAGTACTTC
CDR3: CASSLGTDSYEQYF

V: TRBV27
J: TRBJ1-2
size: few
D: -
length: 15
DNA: TGTGCCAGCAGTACAGCGCCCGGGAGCAGAGATGGCTACACCTTC
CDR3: CASSTAPGSRDGYTF

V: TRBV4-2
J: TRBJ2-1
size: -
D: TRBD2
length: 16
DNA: TGTGCCAGTCGTGGATTAGCGGGGCGCACACAAGGGGTGCAGTTCTTC
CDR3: CASRGLAGRTQGVQFF

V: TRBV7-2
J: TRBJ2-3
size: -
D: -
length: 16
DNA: TGTGCCAACAGCATAGGATGGCGCCAGCCCACAGATACGCAGTATTTT
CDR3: CANSIGWRQPTDTQYF

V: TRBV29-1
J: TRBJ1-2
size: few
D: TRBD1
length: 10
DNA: TGCAGCGCACAGGGGAATGGCTACACCTTC
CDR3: CSAQGNGYTF

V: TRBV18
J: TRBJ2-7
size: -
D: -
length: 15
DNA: TGTGCCAGCTCACCTCAAAGGGGAGGCTATTACGAGCAGTACTTC
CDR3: CASSPQRGGYYEQYF

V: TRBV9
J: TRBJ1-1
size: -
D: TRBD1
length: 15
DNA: TGTGCCAGCAGCGGAACCGGGACAGGGGACACTGAAGCTTTCTTT
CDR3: CASSGTGTGDTEAFF

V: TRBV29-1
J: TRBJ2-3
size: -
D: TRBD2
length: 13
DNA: TGCAGCGGGACTAGCGGGGAGACAGATACGCAGTATTTT
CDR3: CSGTSGETDTQYF

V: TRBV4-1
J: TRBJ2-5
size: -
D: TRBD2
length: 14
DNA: TGCGTCAGCAGCCAAGTTAGCGGGCGGGAGACCCAGTACTTC
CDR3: CVSSQVSGRETQYF

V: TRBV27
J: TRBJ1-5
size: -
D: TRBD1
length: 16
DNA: TGTGCCAGCAGTTTAGGGACAGCCTATAGCAATCAGCCCCAGCATTTT
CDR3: CASSLGTAYSNQPQHF

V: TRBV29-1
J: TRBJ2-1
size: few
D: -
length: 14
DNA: TGCAGCGTTATTTCCAATGGTAATATGGATGAGCAGTTCTTC
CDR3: CSVISNGNMDEQFF

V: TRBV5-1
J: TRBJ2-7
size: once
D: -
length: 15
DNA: TGCGCCAGCAGCCTCCCACAACGGACTGGCTACGAGCAGTACTTC
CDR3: CASSLPQRTGYEQYF

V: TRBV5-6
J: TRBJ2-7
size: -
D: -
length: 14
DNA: TGTGCCAGCAGCTTCCGTACAACCTCCTACGAGCAGTACTTC
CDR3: CASSFRTTSYEQYF

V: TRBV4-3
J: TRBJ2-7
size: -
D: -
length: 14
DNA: TGCGCCAGCAGCCAAGAATGGGAGCCCTACGAGCAGTACTTC
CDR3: CASSQEWEPYEQYF

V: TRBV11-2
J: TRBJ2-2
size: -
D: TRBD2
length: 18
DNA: TGTGCCAGCACGCCGGGTAGCGGGATACAACTGAACACCGGGGAGCTGTTTTTT
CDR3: CASTPGSGIQLNTGELFF